The clone carrying this T cell receptor (beta chain) was recorded once. Its antigen remains unidentified. The data are from a study of OX40 agonist ivuxolimab in advanced cancers. In the study overall: Two cutaneous melanoma patients and one hepatocellular carcinoma patient, three in all, had partial responses.

Study-wide points: At 0.1 to 3.0 mg/kg, CD4+ and CD8+ blood T cells expanded clonally by week 6. Some nonresponders also had low normalized T-cell clonal expansion.

Repertoires were generated with immunoSEQ multiplex PCR, while TCRdb's copy carries only in-frame clones and drops some. The sample lists some 65,000 clones, about 90% occurring once. V lost 3 bases to trimming and J lost 4 bases; unmatched junction nucleotides: 8. This CDR3 is built from 16 residues. The germline V gene encodes CDR1 KGHSH and CDR2 LQKENI. This clonotype was sampled from an adult with an advanced solid tumor such as melanoma, head and neck, liver or kidney cancer. The genes are TRBV18 and TRBJ2-1; 8 bases map to TRBD2. The sequences come from CD4+ or CD8+ T cells sorted from blood, collected in a trial of the OX40 agonist ivuxolimab. In DNA form, the CDR3 reads TGTGCCAGCTCACCCGGAACAGCGGGAGCTTACAATGAGCAGTTCTTC. Translating it yields CASSPGTAGAYNEQFF.